These 24 T cell receptor beta chains were sequenced from one sample in a study of shared clonotypes between healthy human individuals (dated by TCRdb to about 2020). The library was produced with the immunoSEQ multiplex PCR assay. Not all clones reach the TCRdb copy of this immuneACCESS table, which keeps in-frame sequences only. Checked studies attribute under half of the gap to unresolved V genes and leave the rest unexplained. In this sample the table shows some 2,000,000 clones, 85% to 95% of which occur a single time. 0.1% to 0.15% of the sample goes to the ten largest clones. The specimen was naive CD4+ T cells sorted from blood. Taken with the paper, the label for cell subset or site translates to: CD45RA+ positively selected. These receptors came from a man aged 18 to 29 in good health.

This clone came up once. V gene TRBV6-5 combines with J gene TRBJ1-1, with D perhaps TRBD1 (6 bases). Germline CDR1 is MNHEY and CDR2 is SVGAGI. This CDR3 is built from 13 residues. V was cut by 8 bases and J by 3 bases, with 13 bases left in between. CDR3 nucleotide sequence: TGTGCCAGCCTCCGGGGGCGGGACACTGAAGCTTTCTTT. Translating gives CASLRGRDTEAFF.

This sequence joins TRBV5-6 and TRBJ2-3; 9 nucleotides align to TRBD1. Germline-derived CDR1 and CDR2 are SGHDT and YYEEEE. The CDR3 contains 19 residues. Trimming cost V 2 bases and J 2 bases; bases outside gene matches: 15. The CDR3 loop reads CASSLKIYRGPLNTDTQYF. Here the CDR3 DNA reads TGTGCCAGCAGCTTAAAGATCTACAGGGGGCCTCTGAACACAGATACGCAGTATTTT.

The chain recombines TRBV5-1 with TRBJ1-2; possibly TRBD1 for D (5 bases). V shed 3 bases and J shed 1 base, with 7 bases lying between them. This CDR3 has 13 residues. CDR1 is SGHRS, CDR2 YFSETQ, per germline. CDR3 bases: TGCGCCAGCAGCTATGACAGTAACTATGGCTACACCTTC. Residues: CASSYDSNYGYTF.

The rearrangement uses TRBV7-2 and TRBJ1-4; TRBD1 matches at 10 bases. Germline trimming cut 4 bases from V and 13 bases from J; bases unmatched to any gene: 9. The germline V gene has CDR1 SGHTA and CDR2 FQGNSA. The CDR3 contains 14 residues. CDR3 nucleotides: TGTGCCAGCAGCTCAGGGGACAGGGGCGGTTTACTGTTTTTT. Translation gives CASSSGDRGGLLFF.

V gene TRBV5-4 combines with J gene TRBJ2-7; a weak D match, TRBD2 (5 bases). Germline-derived CDR1 and CDR2 are SGHNT and YYREEE (reference sequence). The CDR3 spans 15 residues. V lost 2 bases to trimming and J lost 3 bases, with 15 bases between them. For the CDR3, the DNA is TGTGCCAGCAGCTTTCCTAGCAGGAGGAGCTACGAGCAGTACTTC. This gives the protein CASSFPSRRSYEQYF. Full variable domain (missing parts from reference TRBV5-4 and TRBJ2-7): ETGVTQSPTHLIKTRGQQVTLRCSSQSGHNTVSWYQQALGQGPQFIFQYYREEENGRGNFPPRFSGLQFPNYSSELNVNALELDDSALYLCASSFPSRRSYEQYFGPGTRLTVT.

The chain carries TRBV18 and TRBJ2-7; D unclear. V was pared by 6 bases and J by 3 bases, with 12 bases between. The CDR3 runs to 13 residues. Per the germline V gene, CDR1 is KGHSH and CDR2 is LQKENI. DNA for the CDR3: TGTGCCAGCTCCGGACCGAACATCTACGAGCAGTACTTC. It codes for CASSGPNIYEQYF.

The chain is built from TRBV15 and TRBJ2-4; 10 nucleotides agree with TRBD1. Unmatched junction bases numbered 5, after V lost 0 bases and J lost 0 bases. The CDR3 is 18 amino acids. Germline V lookup: CDR1 LNHNV, CDR2 YYDKDF (reference sequence). Here the CDR3 reads CATSRDRDRGIAKNIQYF. As DNA, the CDR3 is TGTGCCACCAGCAGAGATCGGGACAGGGGTATAGCCAAAAACATTCAGTACTTC.

This clone was recorded only once. The V call is TRBV4-2, the J call TRBJ1-6, with 7 bases matching TRBD1. V shed 0 bases, J shed 9 bases, and the junction held 11 bases outside the gene matches. This CDR3 spans 17 amino acids. The germline CDR1 and CDR2 sequences are LGHNA and YNFKEQ. CDR3: CASSQDRAGGVGSPLHF. The CDR3 DNA sequence: TGTGCCAGCAGCCAAGATAGGGCAGGGGGAGTCGGTTCACCCCTCCACTTT.

The rearrangement joins TRBV27 to TRBJ2-3; 10 bases fit TRBD1. The CDR3 sequence is 13 residues long. Germline V gives CDR1 MNHEY, CDR2 SMNVEV (reference sequence). The V gene end was trimmed by 5 bases and the J gene end by 6 bases; junction bases not matched to a gene: 2. The DNA of the CDR3 is TGTGCCAGCAGTGACAGGGGGCGGGATACGCAGTATTTT. It specifies CASSDRGRDTQYF.

This chain connects TRBV4-3 to TRBJ2-1, with 9 bases fitting TRBD1. Trimming removed 4 bases from V and 5 bases from J; junction bases left unmatched: 9. The CDR3 is made up of 16 amino acids. From germline, CDR1 is LGHNA and CDR2 YSLEER. CDR3 in DNA: TGCGCCAGCAGCCCAGCCCGGGACAGGGTAAACAATGAGCAGTTCTTC. Protein product: CASSPARDRVNNEQFF.

About this clone: Other DNA sequences in the sample encode the same CDR3. The chain combines TRBV6-5 with TRBJ2-1, with 11 bases identical to TRBD1. Germline V lookup: CDR1 MNHEY, CDR2 SVGAGI. The V gene end was trimmed by 0 bases and the J gene end by 7 bases; junction bases not matched to a gene: 2. The CDR3 is 15 amino acids. The CDR3 spells CASSYSGQGGNEQFF. In DNA, the CDR3 is TGTGCCAGCAGTTACTCGGGACAGGGGGGGAATGAGCAGTTCTTC.

This chain connects TRBV28 to TRBJ1-3, with D perhaps matching TRBD1 (6 bases). The V end lost 6 bases, the J end lost 0 bases, and 12 bases lay between the germline ends. Looked up from germline, CDR1 is MDHEN and CDR2 is SYDVKM. This CDR3 has 15 amino acids. The CDR3 DNA reads TGTGCCAGCAGCGCGACAGGTCACTCTGGAAACACCATATATTTT. Translating it yields CASSATGHSGNTIYF.

The chain employs TRBV25-1 and TRBJ1-1, with 11 bases aligning to TRBD1. The CDR3 contains 13 residues. Looked up from germline, CDR1 is MGHDK and CDR2 is SYGVNS. V gave up 4 bases and J gave up 7 bases; unmatched junction bases: 2. The CDR3 DNA follows: TGTGCCAGCAGTGGGGACAGGGGGGTTGAAGCTTTCTTT. It specifies CASSGDRGVEAFF. The variable domain in full, with the rest retrieved from reference TRBV25-1 and TRBJ1-1, is EADIYQTPRYLVIGTGKKITLECSQTMGHDKMYWYQQDPGMELHLIHYSYGVNSTEKGDLSSESTVSRIRTEHFPLTLESARPSHTSQYLCASSGDRGVEAFFGQGTRLTVV.

The chain couples TRBV29-1 to TRBJ1-2, with D unresolved. The CDR3 totals 15 residues. CDR1 is SQVTM, CDR2 ANQGSEA, per germline. The V and J ends lost 6 bases and 0 bases respectively, with 17 bases between them. The CDR3 bases are TGCAGCGTGGATGGGCAGAGTGATTCTAACTATGGCTACACCTTC. It encodes CSVDGQSDSNYGYTF. Combining the CDR3 with reference TRBV29-1 and TRBJ1-2 gives the whole variable domain SAVISQKPSRDICQRGTSLTIQCQVDSQVTMMFWYRQQPGQSLTLIATANQGSEATYESGFVIDKFPISRPNLTFSTLTVSNMSPEDSSIYLCSVDGQSDSNYGYTFGSGTRLTVV.

The chain uses TRBV7-8 and TRBJ1-2, with 8 bases lining up with TRBD1. The CDR3 contains 14 residues. Germline V gene data show CDR1 as SGHVS and CDR2 as FQNEAQ. V lost 5 bases, J lost 8 bases, and 10 bases stayed unmatched. The CDR3 DNA sequence: TGTGCCAGCAGCCCCGGACAGGGTGTGAGAGGCTACACCTTC. Translated, it gives CASSPGQGVRGYTF.

V gene TRBV19 combines with J gene TRBJ2-5; maybe TRBD2 (5 bases). This CDR3 comprises 15 residues. The V and J ends lost 2 bases and 2 bases respectively, with 12 bases between them. Germline loops: CDR1 LNHDA, CDR2 SQIVND (reference sequence). For the CDR3, the DNA is TGTGCCAGTAGTATATCCGGCGGGTTTCAAGAGACCCAGTACTTC. Translation: CASSISGGFQETQYF.

This chain connects TRBV9 to TRBJ2-3; D is ambiguous. Germline V CDR1 and CDR2: SGDLS, YYNGEE. The length of the CDR3 is 16 residues. V lost 4 bases and J lost 4, with 19 bases in between. CDR3 sequence (DNA): TGTGCCAGCAGCCCGTTAGACTTTCGGGCGCCAGATACGCAGTATTTT. Translated, it gives CASSPLDFRAPDTQYF.

V usage is TRBV6-6 and J usage is TRBJ1-4, with 8 bases lining up with TRBD1. CDR3 length: 14 residues. Germline trimming cut 6 bases from V and 3 bases from J; bases unmatched to any gene: 3. Germline CDR1 is MNHNY and CDR2 is SVGAGI (reference sequence). The CDR3 is CASSQQGANEKLFF. CDR3 sequence (DNA): TGTGCCAGCAGCCAACAGGGGGCTAATGAAAAACTGTTTTTT.

The table lists this clone with a few counts. At the DNA level, this CDR3 is encoded by other sequences in the same sample as well. This sequence joins TRBV15 and TRBJ1-2, with TRBD1 as a possible D gene (5 bases). Germline CDR1 LNHNV, CDR2 YYDKDF (reference sequence). The V end lost 0 bases, the J end lost 6 bases, and 8 bases lay between the germline ends. CDR3 length equals 13 residues. CDR3 coding DNA: TGTGCCACCAGCAGAGATTTGGGGGATGGCTACACCTTC. Encoded protein: CATSRDLGDGYTF.

The V and J genes are TRBV4-3 and TRBJ1-4; D is unclear. The germline CDR1 and CDR2 sequences are LGHNA and YSLEER. The V end was cut by 0 bases, the J end by 1 base, with 6 bases between. This CDR3 is 15 amino acids long. CDR3 DNA: TGCGCCAGCAGCCAAGATCGGGGAACTAATGAAAAACTGTTTTTT. This sequence encodes CASSQDRGTNEKLFF.

This chain connects TRBV7-6 to TRBJ2-1, with TRBD1 matching over 9 bases. The CDR3 covers 17 residues. Germline-derived CDR1 and CDR2 are SGHVS and FNYEAQ. Trimming cost V 1 base and J 5 bases; bases outside gene matches: 9. Here the CDR3 DNA reads TGTGCCAGCAGCTTAGTGGGTCGGGACAGGGTAAACAATGAGCAGTTCTTC. Translation: CASSLVGRDRVNNEQFF.

The rearrangement uses TRBV25-1 and TRBJ2-5; D tentatively reads TRBD1 or TRBD2 (5 bases each). CDR3 length: 15 amino acids. Trimming took off 1 base at V and 5 bases at J, with 14 bases between the two ends. From germline, CDR1 is MGHDK and CDR2 SYGVNS. The CDR3 DNA sequence: TGTGCCAGCAGTGAATCGGTAGGGACGGGCGAGACCCAGTACTTC. Translated, it gives CASSESVGTGETQYF.

As concerns this clone: Other nucleotide sequences from this sample produce the same CDR3. The DNA for the CDR3 is TGTGCCAGCAGCGTAGGACAAGAGACCCAGTACTTC. Protein product: CASSVGQETQYF. This sequence joins TRBV9 and TRBJ2-5; D is undetermined. The CDR3 loop spans 12 amino acids. Germline loops: CDR1 SGDLS, CDR2 YYNGEE. V lost 0 bases and J 2 bases, leaving 2 bases between the germline ends.

V and J are TRBV7-9 and TRBJ2-7, with D possibly being TRBD2 (7 bases). Germline V gene data show CDR1 as SEHNR and CDR2 as FQNEAQ (reference sequence). The CDR3 extends over 14 amino acids. V was clipped by 5 bases and J by 7 bases, with 18 bases between them. The CDR3 loop reads CASSPMAGASEQYF. The DNA for the CDR3 is TGTGCCAGCAGCCCAATGGCGGGGGCCTCGGAGCAGTACTTC.